In its sample, the clone carrying this T cell receptor (beta chain) was seen a few times. Its antigen remains unknown. Each CDR3 protein gets one entry after TCRdb re-called the reads with MiXCR. This table holds about 700,000 distinct CDR3 sequences, roughly 33% found once. This sample is part of a study of T cell repertoires in cytomegalovirus infection. Study-level background: Indications of both CMV infection and matching HLA type were provided by public TCR beta signatures.

Trimming at V came to 3 bases and at J to 8 bases, leaving 4 bases not matched to a gene. The germline CDR1 and CDR2 sequences are KGHSH and LQKENI. The CDR3 contains 14 residues. Study-level findings and limits: The ex vivo response showed dominance by HLA-C-restricted CMV-specific TCR beta clonotypes.

This clonotype was sampled from a human donor in good health (CMV status not recorded). Some clones in this sample may be carry-over from other donors' samples. The specimen comprised cultured PBMCs, sampled from culture after CMV antigen stimulation. This chain links TRBV18 with TRBJ1-4; 9 bases map to TRBD1. CDR3 coding DNA: TGTGCCAGCTCACCGAGCGGGACAGGGGAAAAACTGTTTTTT. It codes for CASSPSGTGEKLFF.